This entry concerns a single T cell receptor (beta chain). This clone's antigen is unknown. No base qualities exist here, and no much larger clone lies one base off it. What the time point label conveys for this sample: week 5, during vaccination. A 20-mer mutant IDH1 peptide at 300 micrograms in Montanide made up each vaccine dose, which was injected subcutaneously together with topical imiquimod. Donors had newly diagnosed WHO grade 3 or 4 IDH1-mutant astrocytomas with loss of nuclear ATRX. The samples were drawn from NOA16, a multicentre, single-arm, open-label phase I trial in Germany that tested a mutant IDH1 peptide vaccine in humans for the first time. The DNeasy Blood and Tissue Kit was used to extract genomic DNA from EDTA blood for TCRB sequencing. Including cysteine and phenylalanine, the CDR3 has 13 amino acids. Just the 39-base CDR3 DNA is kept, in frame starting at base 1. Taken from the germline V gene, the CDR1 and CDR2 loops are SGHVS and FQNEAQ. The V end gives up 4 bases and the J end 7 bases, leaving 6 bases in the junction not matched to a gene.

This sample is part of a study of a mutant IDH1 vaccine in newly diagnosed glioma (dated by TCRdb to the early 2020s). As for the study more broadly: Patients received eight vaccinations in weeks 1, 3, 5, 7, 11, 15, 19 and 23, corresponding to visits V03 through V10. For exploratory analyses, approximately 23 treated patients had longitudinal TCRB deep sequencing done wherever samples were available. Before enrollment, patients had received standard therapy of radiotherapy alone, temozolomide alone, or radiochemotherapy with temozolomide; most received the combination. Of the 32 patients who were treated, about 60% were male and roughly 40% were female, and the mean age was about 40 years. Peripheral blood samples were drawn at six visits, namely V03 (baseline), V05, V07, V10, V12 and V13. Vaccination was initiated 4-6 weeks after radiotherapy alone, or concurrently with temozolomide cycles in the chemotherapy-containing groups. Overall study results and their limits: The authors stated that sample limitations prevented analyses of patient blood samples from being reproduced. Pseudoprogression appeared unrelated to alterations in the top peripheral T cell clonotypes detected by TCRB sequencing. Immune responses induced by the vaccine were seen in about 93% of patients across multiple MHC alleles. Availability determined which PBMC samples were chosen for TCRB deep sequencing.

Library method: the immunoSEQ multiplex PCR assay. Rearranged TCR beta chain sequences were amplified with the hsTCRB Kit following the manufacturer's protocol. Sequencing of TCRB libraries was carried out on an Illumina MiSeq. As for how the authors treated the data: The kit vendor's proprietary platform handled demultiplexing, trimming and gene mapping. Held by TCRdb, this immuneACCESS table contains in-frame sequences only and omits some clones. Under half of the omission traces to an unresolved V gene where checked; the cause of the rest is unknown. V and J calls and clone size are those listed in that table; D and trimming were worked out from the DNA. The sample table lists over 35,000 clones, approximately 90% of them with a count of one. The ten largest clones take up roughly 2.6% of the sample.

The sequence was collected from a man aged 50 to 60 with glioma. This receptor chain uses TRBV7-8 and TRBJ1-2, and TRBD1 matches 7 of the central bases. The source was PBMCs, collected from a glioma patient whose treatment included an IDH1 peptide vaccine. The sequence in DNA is TGTGCCAGCAGCTCGACAGGGAGAGGTGGCTACACCTTC. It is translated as CASSSTGRGGYTF.